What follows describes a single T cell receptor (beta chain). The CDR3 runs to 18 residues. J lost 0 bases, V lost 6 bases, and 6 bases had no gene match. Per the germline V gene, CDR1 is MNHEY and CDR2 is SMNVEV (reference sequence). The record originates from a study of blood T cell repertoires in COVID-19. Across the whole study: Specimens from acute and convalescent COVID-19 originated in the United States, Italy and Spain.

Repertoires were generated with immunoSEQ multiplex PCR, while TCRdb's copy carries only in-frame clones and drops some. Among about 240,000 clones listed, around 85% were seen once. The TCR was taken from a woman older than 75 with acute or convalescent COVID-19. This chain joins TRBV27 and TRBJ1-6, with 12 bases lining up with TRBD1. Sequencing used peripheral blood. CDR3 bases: TGTGCCAGCAGCAGGGACAGGGGGCTGAGCTCCTATAATTCACCCCTCCACTTT. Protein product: CASSRDRGLSSYNSPLHF.